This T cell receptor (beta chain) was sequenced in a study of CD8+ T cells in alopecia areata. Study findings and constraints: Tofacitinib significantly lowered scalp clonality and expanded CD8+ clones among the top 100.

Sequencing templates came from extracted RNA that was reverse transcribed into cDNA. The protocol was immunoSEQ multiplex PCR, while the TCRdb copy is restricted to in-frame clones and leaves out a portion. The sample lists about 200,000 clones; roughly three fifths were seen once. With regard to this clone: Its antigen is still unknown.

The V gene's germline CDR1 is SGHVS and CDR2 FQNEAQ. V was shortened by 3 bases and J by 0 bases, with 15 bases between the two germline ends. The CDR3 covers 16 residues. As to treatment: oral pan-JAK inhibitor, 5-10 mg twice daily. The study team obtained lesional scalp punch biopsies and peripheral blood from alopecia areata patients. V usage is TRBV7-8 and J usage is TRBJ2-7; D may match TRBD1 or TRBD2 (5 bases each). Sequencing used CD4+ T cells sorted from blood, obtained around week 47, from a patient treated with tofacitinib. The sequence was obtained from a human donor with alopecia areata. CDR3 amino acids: CASSLDLTVSSYEQYF. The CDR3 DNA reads TGTGCCAGCAGCTTGGACTTGACAGTGAGCTCCTACGAGCAGTACTTC.